The T cell receptor beta chain described here comes from a study of cytomegalovirus exposure and HLA in healthy donors. General study results and limits: In vitro experiments confirmed that a few CMV-associated chains were specific for CMV antigens. TCR beta sequences reportedly predicted most subjects' HLA-A and HLA-B alleles accurately.

With regard to this clone: Its specificity is unknown.

These donors counted as nominally healthy when sampled, but unrecorded immune exposures were likely. The PCR used 60 Vbeta and 13 Jbeta primers. Methods used by the authors: There were about 80 million unique TCR beta chains by a later count, and some 11 million of them were shared. Some clones are missing from TCRdb's copy, which holds only in-frame ones; the method was immunoSEQ multiplex PCR. From that table come the V and J calls and clone size; the DNA was used to work out D and trimming. The data contain 95,000 to 150,000 clones, around 66% of them singletons. Trimming took 3 bases from V and 0 from J; bases not matched to a gene: 4. The germline V gene has CDR1 LNHDA and CDR2 SQIVND (reference sequence). The CDR3 extends over 15 amino acids.

This receptor was taken from a man younger than 35 in good health and CMV-seronegative. The specimen sequenced was PBMCs. The chain employs TRBV19 and TRBJ2-5; TRBD1 matches 7 bases. CDR3 amino acids: CASSINRGHQETQYF. Written as DNA, the CDR3 is TGTGCCAGTAGTATCAACAGGGGACACCAAGAGACCCAGTACTTC.